This T cell receptor beta chain was sequenced during a study of Graves' ophthalmopathy and Graves' hyperthyroidism (dated 2018 in TCRdb). Regarding the complete study: Peripheral blood was collected at initial diagnosis, prior to any treatment. In total, 135 blood samples were TCR-sequenced: roughly 45 ophthalmopathy, some 80 hyperthyroidism and roughly 17 hyperthyroidism-to-ophthalmopathy patients. To tell Graves' ophthalmopathy apart from Graves' hyperthyroidism, and to predict which patients would progress to ophthalmopathy, the study relied on TCR beta repertoire signatures. Following sampling, methimazole starting at 30 mg daily was administered to hyperthyroidism patients, and high-dose intravenous methylprednisolone was administered to ophthalmopathy patients. An independent validation cohort was composed of 18 to 20 hyperthyroidism patients and 17 patients who later progressed from hyperthyroidism to ophthalmopathy. To explore V-J signatures that separate ophthalmopathy from hyperthyroidism, a discovery set of about a hundred patients was enrolled, consisting of more than 40 with ophthalmopathy and about 60 with stable hyperthyroidism. T-cell repertoires of thyroid tissue and blood were compared in over 5 hyperthyroidism patients. General conclusions and limits of the study: Most of the expanded thyroid clonotypes with a frequency above 0.001 were also detected in blood, and it was suggested that the thyroid immune response may be reflected by blood repertoires. No statistical method was used to set the sample size in advance, and the investigators knew which group each participant was assigned to. In cross-validation, the 13-signature model distinguished ophthalmopathy from stable hyperthyroidism with 87.88% sensitivity and around 81% specificity, while in the test set the corresponding values were about 80% and 75%. In validation, the model predicted ophthalmopathy progression with 70.59% sensitivity and about 73% specificity; 12 predicted patients were CT-confirmed with GO in a median of around 6 months.

Hyperthyroidism was defined as stable when no progression to ophthalmopathy occurred within 18 months of follow-up. The hyperthyroidism patients were 18 to 65 years old and newly diagnosed, with a disease duration of less than 2 months. Patients were excluded if they had other autoimmune diseases, uncontrolled infections, pregnancy or lactation. Diagnosis relied on clinical symptoms, serum thyroxine, TRAb, thyroid ultrasound and orbital computed tomography. Ficoll-Paque density gradient centrifugation was used to isolate PBMCs from 9.5 to 10 ml of fresh peripheral blood. Total RNA was extracted using Trizol reagent, and RNA quality was checked on an Agilent 2100 Bioanalyzer. Including cysteine and phenylalanine, the CDR3 has 13 amino acids. Here the CDR3 DNA is all that survives: 39 bases in frame from base 1. A distance of 17 bases separates the germline ends of V and J, which lose 6 bases and 9 bases respectively. CDR1 and CDR2 are read off the germline V gene as MNHNS and SASEGT.

TCR beta CDR3 regions were amplified from RNA transcripts for repertoire sequencing. HTBI primers and the Qiagen OneStep RT-PCR kit were used in a first-round RT-PCR, which was followed by a second-round multiplex PCR, size selection and purification. Sequencing of the libraries was carried out on an Illumina HiSeq2000 in paired-end mode with 100 bp reads. The original methods were these. SOAPnuke was used for read processing, and reads with adapters, uncalled bases, a mean Phred below 15, or no exact constant-primer or identifier match were discarded. High-quality paired reads were merged with COPE v1.2.5. Clonotypes were defined as unique nucleotide sequences and were aligned to IMGT TRB V, D and J references using MiTCR v1.1. Only V-J combinations with frequency above 0.0001 were analysed, covering 98% to 99.2% of repertoires. A TCR clonal expansion and chaos score per V-J combination was defined as the ratio of F50 clonal expansion to chaos observed in the TCRdist matrix. Welch's t-statistics and random forest were used to reduce the features to 10 to 15 V-J combinations, which were then used as input to a naive Bayes classifier. The similarity between thyroid and blood repertoires was quantified using the Morisita-Horn index. Clones were called with MiXCR by TCRdb after fastp trimmed the public reads at Q25, and only in-frame beta chains were retained. CDR3 protein duplicates are merged, each entry listing the most common genes and DNA. The V and J calls and clone size come from TCRdb's table, not from the authors' own analysis. For this sample the table gives more than 300,000 distinct CDR3 sequences, of which approximately 18% were detected only once. The ten largest clones add up to 2% to 3% of the sample.

At least ten counts were recorded for this clonotype. It lacks a known antigen. No qualities accompany the bases; no much larger clone lies one base away. This receptor was obtained from an adult woman with stable Graves' hyperthyroidism. The V and J genes are TRBV6-1 and TRBJ2-5, with the D segment identity uncertain. The sample comprised peripheral blood. For the CDR3, the sequence is CASRPPQATSQYF. In nucleotide form, the sequence is TGTGCCAGCAGGCCCCCCCAGGCGACCTCCCAGTACTTC.